One and the same sample provided the 10 T cell receptor beta chains below, sequenced in a study of T cell responses to AZD1222 COVID-19 vaccine. The protocol was immunoSEQ multiplex PCR, while the TCRdb copy is restricted to in-frame clones and leaves out a portion. This sample has over 130,000 clones, with around 89% found just once. The specimen was peripheral blood, collected 28 days after the second AZD1222 dose. These receptor sequences come from an adult who received the AZD1222 COVID-19 vaccine.

This clone was detected a few times. V usage is TRBV30 and J usage is TRBJ1-6; 11 nucleotides line up with TRBD1. J lost 2 bases, V lost 2 bases, and 8 bases had no gene match. Germline V gene sequence: CDR1 GTSNPN, CDR2 SVGIG (reference sequence). The CDR3 consists of 18 residues. CDR3 region: CAWSRGQGATTYNSPLHF. CDR3 DNA: TGTGCCTGGAGTAGAGGACAGGGGGCTACGACCTATAATTCACCCCTCCACTTT.

The chain couples TRBV27 to TRBJ2-7; 8 bases are a match to TRBD2. J was trimmed by 8 bases and V by 9 bases; bases with no gene match: 18. From germline, CDR1 is MNHEY and CDR2 SMNVEV (reference sequence). The CDR3 covers 15 residues. The CDR3, as DNA: TGTGCCAGTCAAAGGGAGCGGGGGTCGGAGTATAAGCAGTACTTC. It yields the protein CASQRERGSEYKQYF.

The chain employs TRBV27 and TRBJ2-1; 7 bases are a match to TRBD2. CDR1 is MNHEY, CDR2 SMNVEV, per germline (reference sequence). Trimming removed 4 bases from V and 7 bases from J; junction bases left unmatched: 19. The CDR3 is 18 residues long. CDR3: CASSSNRRLAALQNEQFF. Here the CDR3 DNA reads TGTGCCAGCAGTTCCAACCGACGACTAGCCGCATTGCAGAATGAGCAGTTCTTC.

V is TRBV19 and J is TRBJ2-7, with unresolved D. Germline V CDR1 and CDR2: LNHDA, SQIVND (reference sequence). The V end lost 5 bases, the J end lost 6 bases, and 20 bases lay between the germline ends. The CDR3 is made up of 15 amino acids. The CDR3 region is CASSQDDIYKGEQYF. The DNA for the CDR3 is TGTGCCAGTAGTCAGGACGACATTTACAAGGGCGAGCAGTACTTC.

In its sample, this clone was seen once. This chain connects TRBV20-1 to TRBJ1-1, with a possible D match to TRBD1 (5 bases). V was clipped by 5 bases and J by 1 base, with 5 bases between them. CDR3 length: 11 residues. The germline CDR1 and CDR2 sequences are DFQATT and SNEGSKA (reference sequence). CDR3 in amino acids: CSADRNTEAFF. CDR3 in DNA: TGCAGTGCTGACAGGAACACTGAAGCTTTCTTT.

This chain joins TRBV9 and TRBJ1-5; D is possibly TRBD1 (6 bases). Between the trimmed V and J ends, which lost 0 bases and 6 bases, there was a span of 13 bases. Germline loops: CDR1 SGDLS, CDR2 YYNGEE. CDR3 size: 15 residues. The CDR3 DNA sequence: TGTGCCAGCAGCGTAGAAACAGGGAGATTTCAGCCCCAGCATTTT. Translation gives CASSVETGRFQPQHF.

This clone was seen just once. The V and J genes are TRBV5-8 and TRBJ1-1; D uncertain. Trimming cost V 2 bases and J 0 bases, with 8 bases left between them. The CDR3 is made up of 14 amino acids. Germline assignment: CDR1 SGHTS and CDR2 YDEGEE. CDR3 nucleotide sequence: TGTGCCAGCAGCTTCCAAAGTATGAACACTGAAGCTTTCTTT. This gives the protein CASSFQSMNTEAFF.

The J gene is TRBJ1-2, the V gene TRBV7-9, with TRBD1 as a possible D gene (5 bases). CDR1 is SEHNR, CDR2 FQNEAQ, per germline (reference sequence). CDR3 length: 15 residues. The ends were cut back, 2 bases at V and 1 base at J, with 11 bases in the middle. CDR3 sequence: CASSLNSGLNYGYTF. The DNA of the CDR3 is TGTGCCAGCAGCTTAAATTCAGGGCTTAACTATGGCTACACCTTC.

The rearrangement joins TRBV29-1 to TRBJ1-5; D is ambiguous. Trimming stripped 7 bases from V and 2 bases from J, with 12 bases between. Germline lookup yields CDR1 SQVTM and CDR2 ANQGSEA. This CDR3 has 13 amino acids. DNA for the CDR3: TGCAGCGCCGGGCTCGGTGGCAATCAGCCCCAGCATTTT. Amino acids: CSAGLGGNQPQHF.

The V and J genes are TRBV19 and TRBJ2-7, with TRBD2 identical over 9 bases. The CDR3 sequence is 17 residues long. J gave up 2 bases and V 6 bases, and 14 bases lay outside the gene matches. Germline-derived CDR1 and CDR2 are LNHDA and SQIVND (reference sequence). The CDR3 bases are TGTGCCAGTAGCACACTCGGGCGGCGCGGGGGGGCCTACGAGCAGTACTTC. Translation gives CASSTLGRRGGAYEQYF.